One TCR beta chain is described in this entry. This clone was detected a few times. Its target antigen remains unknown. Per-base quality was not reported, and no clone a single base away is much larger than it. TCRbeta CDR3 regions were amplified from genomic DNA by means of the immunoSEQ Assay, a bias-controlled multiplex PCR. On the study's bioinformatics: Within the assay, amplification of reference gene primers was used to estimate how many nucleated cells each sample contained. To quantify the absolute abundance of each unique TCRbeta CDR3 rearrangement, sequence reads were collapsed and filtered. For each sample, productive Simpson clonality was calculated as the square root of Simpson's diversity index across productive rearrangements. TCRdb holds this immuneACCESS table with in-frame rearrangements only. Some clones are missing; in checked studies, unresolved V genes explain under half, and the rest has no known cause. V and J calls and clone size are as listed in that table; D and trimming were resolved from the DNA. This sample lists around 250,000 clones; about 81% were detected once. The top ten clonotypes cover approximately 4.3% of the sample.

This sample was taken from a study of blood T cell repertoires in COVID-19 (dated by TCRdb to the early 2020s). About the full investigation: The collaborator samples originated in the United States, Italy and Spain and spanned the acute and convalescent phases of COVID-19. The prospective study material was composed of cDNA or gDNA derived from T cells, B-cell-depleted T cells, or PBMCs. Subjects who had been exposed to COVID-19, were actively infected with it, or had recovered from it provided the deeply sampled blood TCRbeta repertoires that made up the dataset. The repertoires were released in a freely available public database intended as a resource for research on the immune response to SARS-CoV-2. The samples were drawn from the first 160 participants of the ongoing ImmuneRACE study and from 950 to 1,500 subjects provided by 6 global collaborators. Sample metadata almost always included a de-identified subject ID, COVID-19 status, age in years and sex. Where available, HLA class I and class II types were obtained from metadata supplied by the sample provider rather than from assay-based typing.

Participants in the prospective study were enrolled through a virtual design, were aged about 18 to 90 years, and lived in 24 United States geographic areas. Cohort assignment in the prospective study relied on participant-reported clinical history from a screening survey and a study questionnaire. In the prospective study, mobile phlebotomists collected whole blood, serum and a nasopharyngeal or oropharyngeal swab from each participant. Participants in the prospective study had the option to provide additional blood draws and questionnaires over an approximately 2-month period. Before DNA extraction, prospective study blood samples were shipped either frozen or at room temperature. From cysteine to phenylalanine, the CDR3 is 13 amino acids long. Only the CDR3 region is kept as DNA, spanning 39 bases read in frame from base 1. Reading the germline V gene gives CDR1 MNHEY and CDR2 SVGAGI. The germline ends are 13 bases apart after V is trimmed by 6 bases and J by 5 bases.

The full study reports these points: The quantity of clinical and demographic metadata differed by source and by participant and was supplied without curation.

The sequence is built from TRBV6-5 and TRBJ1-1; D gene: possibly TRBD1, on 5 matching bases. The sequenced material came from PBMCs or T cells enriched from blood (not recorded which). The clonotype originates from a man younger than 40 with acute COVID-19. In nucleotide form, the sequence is TGTGCCAGCAGGATAGACAGCTGGACTGAAGCTTTCTTT. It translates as CASRIDSWTEAFF.